The 27 T cell receptor beta chains reported below all come from one sample, sequenced in a study of T cells expressing NK-cell markers. One entry per CDR3 protein, without DNA, is what TCRdb gives after re-calling the 5' RACE reads. The sample has 400,000 or so distinct CDR3 sequences, and its top ten clones hold about 10%. Input material: blood T cells: a sorted CD56 or NKG2C T cell subset, CD4+ or CD8+ T cells, or bulk PBMC T cells (not recorded which). Every receptor here comes from a woman aged 45 to 65 in good health.

The rearrangement joins TRBV10-3 to TRBJ2-1; TCRdb lists TRBD2, though no DNA is available to test this call. Germline V gives CDR1 ENHRY, CDR2 SYGVKD. The CDR3 runs to 14 residues. The CDR3: CAIGTSTTYNEQFF.

The chain uses TRBV12-3 or TRBV12-4 and TRBJ2-5; the D call of TRBD2 rests on TCRdb alone, since no DNA is present to check it. The length of the CDR3 is 17 residues. CDR3 region: CASSLFGTSVTQETQYF.

This chain joins TRBV9 and TRBJ2-3. CDR1 SGDLS and CDR2 YYNGEE come from the germline V gene. The CDR3 consists of 12 residues. The chain's CDR3 is CASSVQGHTQYF.

J is TRBJ2-1 and V is TRBV15; TCRdb's D call of TRBD2 is untestable without DNA. Germline assignment: CDR1 LNHNV and CDR2 YYDKDF (reference sequence). The CDR3 is 15 residues long. The CDR3 is CATSRGAGGPSEQFF.

The V call is TRBV3-1, the J call TRBJ2-3. The germline V gene has CDR1 LGHDT and CDR2 YNNKEL (reference sequence). This CDR3 is built from 12 residues. CDR3 sequence reads: CASSQLGDTQYF.

V gene TRBV20-1 combines with J gene TRBJ2-4; with no DNA, the TCRdb D assignment of TRBD2 cannot be verified. Germline V gene lookup returns CDR1 DFQATT and CDR2 SNEGSKA (reference sequence). The CDR3 has 16 residues. CDR3 sequence: CSARRLAGDLGNIQYF.

The CDR3 loop is CASRLTGAPGNEQFF. V is TRBV5-6 and J is TRBJ2-1; TCRdb names TRBD1, which stays unverified in the absence of DNA. The CDR3 is 15 amino acids. Germline CDR1 reads SGHDT; CDR2 reads YYEEEE.

The V and J genes are TRBV20-1 and TRBJ2-5; the TCRdb D gene call, TRBD2, has no DNA to confirm it. Per germline, CDR1 DFQATT and CDR2 SNEGSKA (reference sequence). This CDR3 region has 15 residues. CDR3 sequence reads: CSARAALPQYQTQYF.

This sequence joins TRBV27 and TRBJ2-3; the D call of TRBD2 rests on TCRdb alone, since no DNA is present to check it. This CDR3 is built from 13 residues. The germline CDR1 and CDR2 sequences are MNHEY and SMNVEV (reference sequence). CDR3: CASFRSGTDTQYF.

The chain is built from TRBV5-5 and TRBJ2-5. Per germline, CDR1 SGHKS and CDR2 YYEKEE (reference sequence). This CDR3 is built from 13 residues. CDR3 sequence reads: CASSHGELETQYF.

This CDR3 is CSAKTAASYEQYF. This chain uses TRBV20-1 with TRBJ2-7. The CDR3 is 13 residues long. In germline, CDR1 is DFQATT, CDR2 SNEGSKA (reference sequence).

CDR3 sequence: CASSLEGMVGEKLFF. The chain is built from TRBV5-1 and TRBJ1-4. Looked up from germline, CDR1 is SGHRS and CDR2 is YFSETQ. The CDR3 length is 15 residues.

This chain connects TRBV5-1 to TRBJ2-3. The CDR3 is made up of 11 amino acids. CDR1 is SGHRS and CDR2 is YFSETQ in the germline V gene. CDR3: CASRPETAQYF.

The J gene is TRBJ2-5, the V gene TRBV4-1. CDR1 MGHRA and CDR2 YSYEKL come from the germline V gene. The CDR3 is 15 amino acids. Here the CDR3 reads CASSQGVINQETQYF.

This chain links TRBV30 with TRBJ2-1. CDR3 length: 12 amino acids. Germline-derived CDR1 and CDR2 are GTSNPN and SVGIG (reference sequence). The CDR3 sequence: CAWSQTTYEQFF.

The CDR3 region is CASSDGNGVNTEAFF. The chain has TRBV6-1 and TRBJ1-1. The CDR3 is made up of 15 amino acids. CDR1 MNHNS and CDR2 SASEGT come from the germline V gene.

This chain uses TRBV20-1 with TRBJ1-5; TCRdb reports TRBD1, a call that lacks DNA to check it against. Germline CDR1 DFQATT, CDR2 SNEGSKA (reference sequence). The CDR3 covers 19 residues. The CDR3 here is CSARALRGQGGYSNQPQHF.

The V and J genes are TRBV5-1 and TRBJ2-1; the D call of TRBD2 rests on TCRdb alone, since no DNA is present to check it. The germline V gene has CDR1 SGHRS and CDR2 YFSETQ. The CDR3 consists of 17 residues. The CDR3 is CASSFVGLAGVYNEQFF. The entire variable domain, with the rest obtained from reference TRBV5-1 and TRBJ2-1, is as follows: KAGVTQTPRYLIKTRGQQVTLSCSPISGHRSVSWYQQTPGQGLQFLFEYFSETQRNKGNFPGRFSGRQFSNSRSEMNVSTLELGDSALYLCASSFVGLAGVYNEQFFGPGTRLTVL.

The chain is built from TRBV12-3 or TRBV12-4 and TRBJ2-1; the TCRdb call, TRBD2, lacks DNA for checking. This CDR3 region has 15 residues. The CDR3 spells CASVQIAGGSNEQFF.

The chain couples TRBV4-1 to TRBJ2-5; the D call of TRBD1 rests on TCRdb alone, since no DNA is present to check it. This CDR3 region has 18 residues. The germline CDR1 and CDR2 sequences are MGHRA and YSYEKL. The CDR3 region is CASSQVSKGTGLQETQYF.

This sequence joins TRBV5-6 and TRBJ1-1; TCRdb's D call of TRBD1 is untestable without DNA. The CDR3 extends over 13 amino acids. Germline V gene sequence: CDR1 SGHDT, CDR2 YYEEEE. Here the CDR3 reads CASSSSRVGEAFF.

The chain is built from TRBV24-1 and TRBJ2-1; lacking DNA, the TRBD1 call made by TCRdb goes unchecked. Per the germline V gene, CDR1 is KGHDR and CDR2 is SFDVKD. This CDR3 contains 12 residues. Here the CDR3 reads CATAGVGDEQFF.

The chain links TRBV6-5 to TRBJ2-2; TCRdb returns TRBD1, unconfirmable since there is no DNA. The CDR3 is 15 amino acids. The germline V gene has CDR1 MNHEY and CDR2 SVGAGI. This chain's CDR3 is CASSYSKGLGGELFF.

This CDR3 is CASSQDNLNYGYTF. The rearrangement uses TRBV4-1 and TRBJ1-2. The CDR3 is 14 residues long. Looked up from germline, CDR1 is MGHRA and CDR2 is YSYEKL.

The chain joins TRBV5-1 to TRBJ2-3. Germline V CDR1 and CDR2: SGHRS, YFSETQ. The CDR3 totals 15 residues. CDR3 sequence: CASSSVLSDTDTQYF.

CDR3 amino acids: CASSQEAGPSSYNEQFF. The V call is TRBV3-1, the J call TRBJ2-1; absent DNA, TCRdb's TRBD1 call cannot be checked. The CDR3 covers 17 residues. Germline-derived CDR1 and CDR2 are LGHDT and YNNKEL (reference sequence).

This sequence joins TRBV15 and TRBJ2-5; TCRdb proposes TRBD2, but this gene call is untestable without DNA. The CDR3 runs 15 residues. In germline, CDR1 is LNHNV, CDR2 YYDKDF (reference sequence). CDR3 sequence reads: CATSRDGGPQETQYF.